This T cell receptor beta chain was identified during a study of T cell responses to AZD1222 COVID-19 vaccine. TCRdb's copy holds only in-frame clones and misses some; the assay was immunoSEQ multiplex PCR. The sample contains 130,000 to 150,000 clones, 75% to 90% of which appear only once. Regarding the study as a whole: Of spike-specific TCRs, nearly half reportedly target regions left unmutated in variants. Females outnumbered males among donors, who were mostly white British; clonal diversity was possibly underestimated.

The CDR3 sequence is 13 residues long. In germline, CDR1 is SGHRS, CDR2 YFSETQ. The V end lost 5 bases, the J end lost 1 base, and 10 bases lay between the germline ends. Regarding this clone: Its antigen is unknown.

This chain links TRBV5-1 with TRBJ2-7; no definite D call. The specimen comprised peripheral blood, sampled on day 0 of AZD1222 vaccination. This clonotype originated in an adult in good health. This CDR3 is CASRSTTSYEQYF. The CDR3 coding sequence is TGCGCCAGCAGAAGTACTACTTCCTACGAGCAGTACTTC.